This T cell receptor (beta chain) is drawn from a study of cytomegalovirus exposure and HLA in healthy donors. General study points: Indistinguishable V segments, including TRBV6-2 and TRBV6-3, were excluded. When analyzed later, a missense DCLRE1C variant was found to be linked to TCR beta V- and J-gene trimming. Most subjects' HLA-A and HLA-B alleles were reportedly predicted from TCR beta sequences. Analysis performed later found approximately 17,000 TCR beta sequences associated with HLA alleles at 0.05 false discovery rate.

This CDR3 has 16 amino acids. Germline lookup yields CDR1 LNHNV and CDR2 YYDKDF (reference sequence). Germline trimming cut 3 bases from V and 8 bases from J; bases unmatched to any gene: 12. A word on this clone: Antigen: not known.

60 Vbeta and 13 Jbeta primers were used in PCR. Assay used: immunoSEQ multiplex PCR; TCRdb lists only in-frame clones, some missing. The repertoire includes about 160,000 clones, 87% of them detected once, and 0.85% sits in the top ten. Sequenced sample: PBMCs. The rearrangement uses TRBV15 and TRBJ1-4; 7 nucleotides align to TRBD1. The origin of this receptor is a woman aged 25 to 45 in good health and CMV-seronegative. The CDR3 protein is CATSRAGVRTGEKLFF. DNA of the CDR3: TGTGCCACCAGCAGGGCTGGGGTGAGGACAGGCGAAAAACTGTTTTTT.